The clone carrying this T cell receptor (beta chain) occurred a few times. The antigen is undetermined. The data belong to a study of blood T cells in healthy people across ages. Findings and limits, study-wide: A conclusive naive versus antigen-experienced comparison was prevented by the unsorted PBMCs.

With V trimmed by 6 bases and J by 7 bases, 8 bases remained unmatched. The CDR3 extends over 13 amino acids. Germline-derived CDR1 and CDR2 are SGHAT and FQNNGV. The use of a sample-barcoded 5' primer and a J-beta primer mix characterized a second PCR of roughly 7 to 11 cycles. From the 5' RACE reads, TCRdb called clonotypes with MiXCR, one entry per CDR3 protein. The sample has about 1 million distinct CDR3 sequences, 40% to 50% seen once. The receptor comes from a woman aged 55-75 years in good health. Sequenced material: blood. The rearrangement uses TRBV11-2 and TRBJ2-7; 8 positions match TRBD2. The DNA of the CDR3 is TGTGCCAGCAGGAAACTAGCGGCGAAGGAGCAGTACTTC. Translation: CASRKLAAKEQYF.